These T cell receptor beta chains were read from a single sample in a study of cytomegalovirus exposure and HLA in healthy donors. Clones were sequenced by immunoSEQ multiplex PCR, and TCRdb holds only the in-frame ones, with some missing. The data contain some 240,000 clones, about nine tenths of them singletons. The sample was PBMCs. The source is a girl aged 2 to 9 in good health and CMV-seronegative. Both conserved end residues are part of each CDR3. A D gene is named only where the DNA matches it firmly. Only part of the rows carry a size: once, few, many, or a class if the clone is expanded.

abundance | j_gene | v_gene | d_gene | len | CDR3nt | CDR3aa
once | TRBJ2-3 | TRBV5-1 | . | 12 | TGCGCCAGCAGCTTGGGAGGGGATACGCAGTATTTT | CASSLGGDTQYF
. | TRBJ2-3 | TRBV7-9 | TRBD2 | 12 | TGTGCCAGCACGGGGGGGTCAGATACGCAGTATTTT | CASTGGSDTQYF
. | TRBJ2-2 | TRBV28 | . | 12 | TGTGCCAGCAGTTTGCGGACCGGGGAGCTGTTTTTT | CASSLRTGELFF
. | TRBJ1-4 | TRBV6-5 | . | 16 | TGTGCCAGCAGCTACCACAGGGTAGCGAAGACGGAAAAACTGTTTTTT | CASSYHRVAKTEKLFF
. | TRBJ1-2 | TRBV9 | TRBD1 | 15 | TGTGCCAGCAGCGTAGGGGGGACAGGGGGATATGGCTACACCTTC | CASSVGGTGGYGYTF
. | TRBJ2-7 | TRBV7-9 | . | 14 | TGTGCCAGCAGCTTAGTACAGGTCTCCTACGAGCAGTACTTC | CASSLVQVSYEQYF
once | TRBJ2-2 | TRBV29-1 | . | 11 | TGCAGCGTTGTTAGCACGGGGGAGCTGTTTTTT | CSVVSTGELFF
. | TRBJ2-1 | TRBV27 | TRBD2 | 15 | TGTGCCAGCAGTTCGACTAGCGAGGTCGGCAATGAGCAGTTCTTC | CASSSTSEVGNEQFF
. | TRBJ1-2 | TRBV27 | TRBD1 | 17 | TGTGCCAGCAGCCGCAAACCCACTCCGGGACAGGGGAATGGCTACACCTTC | CASSRKPTPGQGNGYTF
. | TRBJ2-5 | TRBV19 | TRBD1 | 16 | TGTGCCAGTAGTATCGGGACCTTTCAACAGGGGGAGACCCAGTACTTC | CASSIGTFQQGETQYF
. | TRBJ1-1 | TRBV27 | . | 13 | TGTGCCAGCAGTCATTCCAGGGCACTGGAGGCTTTCTTT | CASSHSRALEAFF
. | TRBJ1-5 | TRBV28 | . | 16 | TGTGCCAGCAGTTGGGAGAGGACGAGGAATGGTCAGCCCCAGCATTTT | CASSWERTRNGQPQHF
. | TRBJ2-1 | TRBV28 | . | 16 | TGTGCCAGCAGTCCCCCAGGGCGGAGCTCCTACAATGAGCAGTTCTTC | CASSPPGRSSYNEQFF
. | TRBJ1-2 | TRBV6-5 | . | 14 | TGTGCCAGCAGTTACGGTCAGGGGAACTATGGCTACACCTTC | CASSYGQGNYGYTF
. | TRBJ2-7 | TRBV5-6 | TRBD1 | 15 | TGTGCCAGCAGGTTAACCGGGACAGTACCTCACGAGCAGTACTTC | CASRLTGTVPHEQYF
. | TRBJ2-1 | TRBV5-4 | TRBD2 | 19 | TGTGCCAGCAGCCGGACTCCGCCCGGGACTAGCGGGGGTTACAATGAGCAGTTCTTC | CASSRTPPGTSGGYNEQFF
. | TRBJ1-4 | TRBV30 | TRBD1 | 15 | TGTGCCTTTTACACCCGACAGGGGCCTAATGAAAAACTGTTTTTT | CAFYTRQGPNEKLFF